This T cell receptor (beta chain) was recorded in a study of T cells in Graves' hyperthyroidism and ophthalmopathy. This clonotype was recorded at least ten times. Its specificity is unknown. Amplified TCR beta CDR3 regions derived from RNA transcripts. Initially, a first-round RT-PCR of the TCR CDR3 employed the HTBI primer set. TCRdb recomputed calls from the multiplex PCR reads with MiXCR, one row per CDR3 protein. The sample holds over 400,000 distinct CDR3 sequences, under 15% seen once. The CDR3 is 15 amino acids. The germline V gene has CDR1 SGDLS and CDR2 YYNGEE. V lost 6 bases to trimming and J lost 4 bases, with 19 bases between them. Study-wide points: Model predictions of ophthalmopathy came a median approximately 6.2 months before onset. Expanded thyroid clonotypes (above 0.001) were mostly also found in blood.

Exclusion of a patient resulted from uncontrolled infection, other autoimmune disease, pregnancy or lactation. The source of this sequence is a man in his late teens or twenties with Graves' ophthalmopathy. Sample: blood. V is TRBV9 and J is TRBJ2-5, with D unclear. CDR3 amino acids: CASTTTAGGRETQYF. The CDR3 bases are TGTGCCAGCACCACGACGGCTGGCGGCAGAGAGACCCAGTACTTC.